The 20 T cell receptor beta chains below were found in one sample sequenced in a study of blood T cell repertoires in COVID-19. Generated by immunoSEQ multiplex PCR, the TCRdb table keeps only in-frame clones and is missing some. This table has 30,000 to 40,000 clones, more than 85% appearing once. The material sequenced was peripheral blood. These receptors came from an older man with acute or convalescent COVID-19.

The genes are TRBV6-4 and TRBJ2-1; 13 nucleotides match TRBD2. CDR3 length equals 14 residues. Germline V gene data show CDR1 as MRHNA and CDR2 as SNTAGT. Losses at the gene ends were 3 bases for V and 9 bases for J; bases not matched to a gene: 2. In DNA form, the CDR3 reads TGTGCCAGCAGTGAACTAGCGGGAGGGGGTGAGCAGTTCTTC. Protein product: CASSELAGGGEQFF.

The chain is built from TRBV2 and TRBJ2-3; 10 bases agree with TRBD2. From germline, CDR1 is SNHLY and CDR2 FYNNEI. The CDR3 is 15 residues long. V lost 4 bases, J lost 4 bases, and 5 bases stayed unmatched. The CDR3 DNA follows: TGTGCCAGCAGTGGCTCCAGCGGGGGGGCAGATACGCAGTATTTT. Translating it yields CASSGSSGGADTQYF.

The chain uses TRBV21-1 and TRBJ1-3; TRBD1 was called by the table and not checked on the DNA. TRBV21-1 is recorded as a pseudogene. The CDR3 totals 14 residues. The CDR3 DNA follows: TGTGCCTGCATAGTCGACAGGCCTGGAAACACCATATATTTT. Residues: CACIVDRPGNTIYF.

The J gene is TRBJ2-7, the V gene TRBV7-8; 8 bases fit TRBD2. Germline V gives CDR1 SGHVS, CDR2 FQNEAQ. The CDR3 contains 13 residues. V trimming: 6 bases; J trimming: 2 bases; junction bases outside the gene matches: 3. CDR3 nucleotide sequence: TGTGCCAGCAGTTTGACTAGCGCCTACGAGCAGTACTTC. Amino acid sequence: CASSLTSAYEQYF. The full variable domain, in which reference TRBV7-8 and TRBJ2-7 provide the parts outside the CDR3, is GAGVSQSPRYKVAKRGQDVALRCDPISGHVSLFWYQQALGQGPEFLTYFQNEAQLDKSGLPSDRFFAERPEGSVSTLKIQRTQQEDSAVYLCASSLTSAYEQYFGPGTRLTVT.

The genes are TRBV6-5 and TRBJ2-1; 7 positions agree with TRBD1. Germline V CDR1 and CDR2: MNHEY, SVGAGI. This CDR3 has 13 residues. V was clipped by 6 bases and J by 6 bases; unmatched bases: 5. This chain's CDR3 is CASRPGTVNEQFF. In DNA, the CDR3 is TGTGCCAGCAGACCCGGGACAGTCAATGAGCAGTTCTTC.

The chain recombines TRBV7-9 with TRBJ2-5; 12 nucleotides align to TRBD2. Germline V gives CDR1 SEHNR, CDR2 FQNEAQ (reference sequence). The CDR3 consists of 16 residues. Trimming took 4 bases from V and 3 from J; bases not matched to a gene: 6. CDR3 loop: CASSSQRLAGEETQYF. CDR3 DNA sequence: TGTGCCAGCAGCTCCCAACGACTAGCGGGAGAAGAGACCCAGTACTTC. The whole variable domain, remainder taken from reference TRBV7-9 and TRBJ2-5, is DTGVSQNPRHKITKRGQNVTFRCDPISEHNRLYWYRQTLGQGPEFLTYFQNEAQLEKSRLLSDRFSAERPKGSFSTLEIQRTEQGDSAMYLCASSSQRLAGEETQYFGPGTRLLVL.

V usage is TRBV6-2 or TRBV6-3 and J usage is TRBJ2-1; D is unclear. CDR1 is MNHEY and CDR2 is SVGEGT in the germline V gene. The CDR3 spans 15 residues. V dropped 5 bases and J dropped 0 bases, with 11 bases sitting between them. CDR3 bases: TGTGCCAGCAGTACCTACAGATCCTCCTACAATGAGCAGTTCTTC. Protein sequence: CASSTYRSSYNEQFF.

The rearrangement links TRBV6-5 to TRBJ2-1, with TRBD2 matching 7 bases. This CDR3 is 14 amino acids long. Per the germline V gene, CDR1 is MNHEY and CDR2 is SVGAGI. V dropped 5 bases and J dropped 5; count of bases not matched to a gene: 6. The chain's CDR3 is CASSSRLADNEQFF. The CDR3 nucleotides read TGTGCCAGCAGTAGTCGACTAGCCGACAATGAGCAGTTCTTC.

Here the CDR3 reads CASSSARLTQESTQYF. For the CDR3, the DNA is TGTGCCAGCAGCTCCGCTCGACTAACCCAAGAATCGACCCAGTACTTC. The rearrangement joins TRBV5-4 to TRBJ2-5, with D maybe TRBD2 (5 bases). Between the trimmed V and J ends, which lost 3 bases and 7 bases, there was a span of 22 bases. The CDR3 totals 16 residues. Germline V gene lookup returns CDR1 SGHNT and CDR2 YYREEE (reference sequence).

The gene calls are TRBV10-3 and TRBJ2-3, with D hard to call. V was trimmed by 7 bases and J by 0 bases, leaving 8 bases between them. CDR1 and CDR2 (germline): ENHRY, SYGVKD. The CDR3 sequence is 13 residues long. CDR3 sequence reads: CAITGTSTDTQYF. DNA for the CDR3: TGTGCCATCACCGGTACGAGCACAGATACGCAGTATTTT.

This chain uses TRBV9 with TRBJ2-1, with 8 bases identical to TRBD2. The CDR3 contains 19 residues. After removal of 4 bases from V and 8 bases from J, the junction contained 23 bases not matched to a gene. CDR1 and CDR2 from the germline V gene are SGDLS and YYNGEE. The CDR3 coding sequence is TGTGCCAGCAGCCTATTGCGAAGCTACGGGGGGGGTCTTGGCGATGAGCAGTTCTTC. Amino acids: CASSLLRSYGGGLGDEQFF.

This clone has more than one count but fewer than ten. The chain joins TRBV2 to TRBJ2-2, with TRBD2 matching over 11 bases. Germline values: CDR1 SNHLY, CDR2 FYNNEI. The CDR3 length is 16 residues. V was clipped by 4 bases and J by 1 base; unmatched bases: 2. In DNA form, the CDR3 reads TGTGCCAGCAGTGCTAGCGGGGGGAAGAACACCGGGGAGCTGTTTTTT. Translated: CASSASGGKNTGELFF.

This clone appeared once. The gene calls are TRBV18 and TRBJ1-6, with TRBD1 matching over 7 bases. The CDR3 is made up of 16 amino acids. With 5 bases clipped from V and 0 bases from J, the junction kept 4 bases outside the gene matches. Germline V CDR1 and CDR2: KGHSH, LQKENI. CDR3 sequence reads: CASSSTGSSYNSPLHF. The CDR3 region has the DNA TGTGCCAGCTCATCGACAGGGAGCTCCTATAATTCACCCCTCCACTTT.

The genes are TRBV7-9 and TRBJ2-7, with D unresolved. Germline loops: CDR1 SEHNR, CDR2 FQNEAQ (reference sequence). The V and J ends lost 0 bases and 5 bases respectively, with 5 bases between them. This CDR3 region has 12 residues. CDR3 sequence: CASSLAQNEQYF. Written as DNA, the CDR3 is TGTGCCAGCAGCTTAGCCCAGAACGAGCAGTACTTC.

The chain links TRBV2 to TRBJ1-1; D is possibly TRBD1 (5 bases). The CDR3 runs to 14 residues. Trimming took 9 bases from V and 5 from J, leaving 19 bases between them. From germline, CDR1 is SNHLY and CDR2 FYNNEI. CDR3 residues: CASSKISAGTEAFF. CDR3 sequence (DNA): TGTGCCAGTTCCAAGATTTCCGCAGGGACTGAAGCTTTCTTT.

This clone showed up just once. V is TRBV7-2 and J is TRBJ2-7, with D maybe TRBD1 (5 bases). Germline CDR1 reads SGHTA; CDR2 reads FQGNSA. Trimming took 0 bases from V and 3 from J, leaving 12 bases between them. This CDR3 region has 15 residues. CDR3 loop: CASSLASQGYYEQYF. DNA for the CDR3: TGTGCCAGCAGCTTAGCGTCCCAGGGATACTACGAGCAGTACTTC.

This clone was recorded once. V gene TRBV6-2 or TRBV6-3 combines with J gene TRBJ2-5; TRBD1 matches at 7 bases. The CDR3 is made up of 14 amino acids. Trimming at V came to 4 bases and at J to 2 bases, leaving 4 bases not matched to a gene. In germline, CDR1 is MNHEY, CDR2 SVGEGT. CDR3 sequence (DNA): TGTGCCAGCAGTTCCGTGGGACAGCAAGAGACCCAGTACTTC. This gives the protein CASSSVGQQETQYF.

This clone was seen a few times. V and J are TRBV6-1 and TRBJ1-3; no reliable D call. V lost 3 bases, J lost 0 bases, and 3 bases lay in between. The CDR3 extends over 13 amino acids. In germline, CDR1 is MNHNS, CDR2 SASEGT. The CDR3 DNA sequence: TGTGCCAGCAGTGACAACTCTGGAAACACCATATATTTT. Its protein product is CASSDNSGNTIYF.

CDR3 bases: TGTGCCAGCAGGGTAGGGACAGCTAATTCACCCCTCCACTTT. Its translation is CASRVGTANSPLHF. The J gene is TRBJ1-6, the V gene TRBV2, with 7 bases aligning to TRBD1. Germline V gene data show CDR1 as SNHLY and CDR2 as FYNNEI. V dropped 6 bases and J dropped 6; count of bases not matched to a gene: 5. The CDR3 totals 14 residues.

The chain uses TRBV5-8 and TRBJ1-6; 11 nucleotides match TRBD1. V gave up 0 bases and J gave up 5 bases; unmatched junction bases: 7. This CDR3 contains 18 residues. Germline V CDR1 and CDR2: SGHTS, YDEGEE. The CDR3 here is CASSLDHLGQGDNSPLHF. Written as DNA, the CDR3 is TGTGCCAGCAGCTTGGACCACTTGGGACAGGGGGATAATTCACCCCTCCACTTT.